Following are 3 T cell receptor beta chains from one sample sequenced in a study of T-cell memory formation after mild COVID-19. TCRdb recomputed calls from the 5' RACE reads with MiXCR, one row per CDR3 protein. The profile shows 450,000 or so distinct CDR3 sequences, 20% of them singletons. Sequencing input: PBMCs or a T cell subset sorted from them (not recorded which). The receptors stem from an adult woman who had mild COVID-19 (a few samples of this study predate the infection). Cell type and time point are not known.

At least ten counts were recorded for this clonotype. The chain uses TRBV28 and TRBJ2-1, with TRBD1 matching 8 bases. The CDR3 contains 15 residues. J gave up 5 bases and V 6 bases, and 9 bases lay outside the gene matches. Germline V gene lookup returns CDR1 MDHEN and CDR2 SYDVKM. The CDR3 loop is CASRSRGQVNNEQFF. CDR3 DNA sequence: TGTGCCAGCAGAAGCAGGGGACAGGTCAACAATGAGCAGTTCTTC. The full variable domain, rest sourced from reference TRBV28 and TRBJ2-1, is DVKVTQSSRYLVKRTGEKVFLECVQDMDHENMFWYRQDPGLGLRLIYFSYDVKMKEKGDIPEGYSVSREKKERFSLILESASTNQTSMYLCASRSRGQVNNEQFFGPGTRLTVL.

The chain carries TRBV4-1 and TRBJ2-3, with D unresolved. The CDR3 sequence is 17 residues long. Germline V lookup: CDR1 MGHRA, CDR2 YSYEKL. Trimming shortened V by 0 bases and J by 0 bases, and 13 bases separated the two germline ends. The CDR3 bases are TGCGCCAGCAGCCAAGATTTGACTGACCCTAGCACAGATACGCAGTATTTT. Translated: CASSQDLTDPSTDTQYF.

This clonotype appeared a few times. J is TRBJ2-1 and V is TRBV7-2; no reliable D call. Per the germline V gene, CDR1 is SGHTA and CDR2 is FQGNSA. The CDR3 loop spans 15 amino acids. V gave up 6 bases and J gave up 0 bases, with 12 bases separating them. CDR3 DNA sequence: TGTGCCAGCAGGCCGATAGAGAGCTCCTACAATGAGCAGTTCTTC. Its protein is CASRPIESSYNEQFF.